This T cell receptor beta chain is drawn from a study of immune evolution from preneoplasia to lung adenocarcinoma. Turning to the study itself: HLA loss of heterozygosity: under 7.5% AIS, about 15% MIA, over 30% ADC, none AAH. Overall study results and limits: From normal lung to invasive adenocarcinoma, top clone frequencies appeared to decrease. T cell clonality was higher in KRAS-mutant than EGFR-mutant or wild-type nodules.

After pathologic assessment, macro-dissection selected premalignant or tumor cells for extraction. V gave up 3 bases and J gave up 8 bases; unmatched junction bases: 7. The CDR3 has 14 residues. Germline V gives CDR1 LNHDA, CDR2 SQIVND (reference sequence). Measured with immunoSEQ multiplex PCR; TCRdb has only the in-frame clones, and not every one. The sample contains about 4,800 clones, around 88% of which appear only once. Points on this clone: Antigen: not known.

The receptor comes from a person between 65 and 80 years old with lung adenocarcinoma. The chain recombines TRBV19 with TRBJ1-2; 9 bases agree with TRBD1. The specimen was FFPE lung adenocarcinoma in situ tissue. CDR3 sequence: CASSISGTGRGYTF. CDR3 bases: TGTGCCAGTAGTATCTCCGGGACAGGGAGAGGCTACACCTTC. Filled out from reference TRBV19 and TRBJ1-2, the complete variable domain reads DGGITQSPKYLFRKEGQNVTLSCEQNLNHDAMYWYRQDPGQGLRLIYYSQIVNDFQKGDIAEGYSVSREKKESFPLTVTSAQKNPTAFYLCASSISGTGRGYTFGSGTRLTVV.